What follows are 23 T cell receptor beta chains derived from one specimen sequenced in a study of beta chain features in type 1 diabetes. Expressed TCRB transcripts were sequenced because the entire RNA isolate underwent reverse transcription. Profiling relied on immunoSEQ multiplex PCR, and the TCRdb table lists in-frame clones only, not all of them. The table lists tens of thousands of clones, around three fifths of them singletons. Source material: Tregs from blood. The source is a woman aged 18-29 years in good health.

The chain employs TRBV6-5 and TRBJ2-1, with 8 nucleotides matching TRBD2. J was trimmed by 5 bases and V by 7 bases; bases with no gene match: 7. The CDR3 has 14 residues. Germline V lookup: CDR1 MNHEY, CDR2 SVGAGI. As DNA, the CDR3 is TGTGCCAGCAACTGGGCGGGGGGTGACAATGAGCAGTTCTTC. Protein product: CASNWAGGDNEQFF.

This clone was seen more than once but under ten times. The genes are TRBV7-2 and TRBJ2-1; TRBD1 matches 10 bases. The V segment lost 4 bases and the J segment 8 bases; nucleotides outside the gene matches: 2. From germline, CDR1 is SGHTA and CDR2 FQGNSA. This CDR3 comprises 13 residues. CDR3 sequence: CASSSTGGDEQFF. The DNA for the CDR3 is TGTGCCAGCAGCTCGACAGGGGGCGATGAGCAGTTCTTC.

This clone turned up a few times. This chain joins TRBV10-3 and TRBJ1-1; 7 bases line up with TRBD1. The CDR3 has 13 amino acids. The V segment lost 6 bases and the J segment 4 bases; nucleotides outside the gene matches: 5. Germline V gene sequence: CDR1 ENHRY, CDR2 SYGVKD. This CDR3 reads CAIRNSGGTEAFF. CDR3 coding DNA: TGTGCCATCAGGAACTCAGGGGGCACTGAAGCTTTCTTT.

The rearrangement uses TRBV7-2 and TRBJ1-1; D possibly corresponds to TRBD1 (6 bases). The CDR3 is made up of 15 amino acids. V gave up 2 bases and J gave up 1 base, with 11 bases separating them. CDR1 SGHTA and CDR2 FQGNSA come from the germline V gene. The CDR3 protein is CASSLNPGANTEAFF. CDR3 nucleotides: TGTGCCAGCAGCTTAAACCCAGGGGCGAACACTGAAGCTTTCTTT.

The V call is TRBV7-3, the J call TRBJ2-2; D remains ambiguous. CDR1 and CDR2 (germline): SGHTA, FQGTGA. The CDR3 runs to 14 residues. Trimming removed 5 bases at V and 4 bases at J, with 11 bases between. DNA of the CDR3: TGTGCCAGCAGCCCGATTAGAGGCACCGGGGAGCTGTTTTTT. It specifies CASSPIRGTGELFF. Supplemented by reference TRBV7-3 and TRBJ2-2, the full variable domain reads GAGVSQTPSNKVTEKGKYVELRCDPISGHTALYWYRQSLGQGPEFLIYFQGTGAADDSGLPNDRFFAVRPEGSVSTLKIQRTERGDSAVYLCASSPIRGTGELFFGEGSRLTVL.

In this sample, this clone turned up a few times. The chain is built from TRBV28 and TRBJ2-3; D is perhaps TRBD1 (7 bases). CDR3 length equals 15 residues. Looked up from germline, CDR1 is MDHEN and CDR2 is SYDVKM. The germline V and J ends were trimmed by 5 bases and 3 bases, with 15 bases remaining between them. In DNA, the CDR3 is TGTGCCAGCAGTGTGACAGGGACTGGGACAGATACGCAGTATTTT. Its translation: CASSVTGTGTDTQYF.

J is TRBJ2-3 and V is TRBV5-1; 9 bases match TRBD2. Trimming removed 5 bases from V and 3 bases from J; junction bases left unmatched: 7. Germline V lookup: CDR1 SGHRS, CDR2 YFSETQ. The CDR3 contains 15 residues. In nucleotides, the CDR3 is TGCGCCAGCAGGGGAGGGACTAGCCTAACAGATACGCAGTATTTT. Its translation is CASRGGTSLTDTQYF.

This clone came up a few times. The chain uses TRBV19 and TRBJ1-4; TRBD1 might be the D (6 bases). Deletions cut 7 bases from V and 10 bases from J, with 19 bases between. Germline CDR1 LNHDA, CDR2 SQIVND (reference sequence). The CDR3 has 14 residues. CDR3 bases: TGTGCCAGTACTACAGGGACGGTTTTGGGAAAACTGTTTTTT. Translating it yields CASTTGTVLGKLFF.

Only a few counts were recorded for this clone. The chain links TRBV29-1 to TRBJ1-3; D not resolved. The CDR3 length is 15 residues. The ends were cut back, 7 bases at V and 0 bases at J, with 16 bases in the middle. Per the germline V gene, CDR1 is SQVTM and CDR2 is ANQGSEA. This CDR3 reads CSDRPRKLSGNTIYF. CDR3 DNA: TGCAGCGATCGGCCTAGGAAGCTCTCTGGAAACACCATATATTTT.

The rearrangement uses TRBV19 and TRBJ2-3; 15 positions agree with TRBD2. V lost 6 bases, J lost 5 bases, and 9 bases stayed unmatched. The germline gives CDR1 LNHDA, CDR2 SQIVND (reference sequence). The CDR3 spans 17 residues. The CDR3: CASSPSGLAGGVDTQYF. The DNA for the CDR3 is TGTGCCAGTAGCCCATCGGGACTAGCGGGAGGTGTAGATACGCAGTATTTT.

The gene calls are TRBV6-1 and TRBJ2-2; D is perhaps TRBD1 (6 bases). V lost 11 bases and J lost 3, with 10 bases in between. The CDR3 is 12 residues long. CDR1 is MNHNS and CDR2 is SASEGT in the germline V gene. The CDR3 nucleotides read TGTGCCGGACAGAGATACACCGGGGAGCTGTTTTTT. Translation: CAGQRYTGELFF.

The rearrangement joins TRBV5-1 to TRBJ2-1; TRBD2 aligns across 8 bases. Germline assignment: CDR1 SGHRS and CDR2 YFSETQ. The length of the CDR3 is 14 residues. V lost 4 bases, J lost 8 bases, and 8 bases stayed unmatched. This chain's CDR3 is CASSPGYSGDEQFF. CDR3 DNA: TGCGCCAGCAGCCCCGGATATAGCGGGGATGAGCAGTTCTTC.

This clone qualifies as medium-sized (0.01 to 0.1%). The gene calls are TRBV7-2 and TRBJ2-4; 13 bases agree with TRBD2. V shed 3 bases, J shed 1 base, and the junction held 6 bases outside the gene matches. In germline, CDR1 is SGHTA, CDR2 FQGNSA. This CDR3 has 18 residues. The CDR3 DNA is TGTGCCAGCAGCTTCACTAGCGGGGGGGCCCGGGCCAAAAACATTCAGTACTTC. Its translation is CASSFTSGGARAKNIQYF.

Only a few counts were recorded for this clone. The genes are TRBV19 and TRBJ1-5, with 7 bases matching TRBD1. The V segment lost 5 bases and the J segment 2 bases; nucleotides outside the gene matches: 15. The CDR3 spans 18 residues. Germline loops: CDR1 LNHDA, CDR2 SQIVND (reference sequence). DNA for the CDR3: TGTGCCAGTAGTCCCCAGACAGGGAGTGTTCTGGGCAATCAGCCCCAGCATTTT. Amino acids: CASSPQTGSVLGNQPQHF.

V gene TRBV7-3 combines with J gene TRBJ1-6, with 10 bases aligning to TRBD1. CDR1 is SGHTA, CDR2 FQGTGA, per germline. V shed 5 bases, J shed 5 bases, and the junction held 6 bases outside the gene matches. This CDR3 comprises 16 residues. CDR3 region: CASSLSGTGDNSPLHF. The CDR3 DNA reads TGTGCCAGCAGCCTTAGCGGGACAGGGGATAATTCACCCCTCCACTTT.

V gene TRBV18 combines with J gene TRBJ1-5; unclear D gene. Germline V gives CDR1 KGHSH, CDR2 LQKENI. Trimming removed 2 bases from V and 4 bases from J, with 6 bases in between. The CDR3 has 13 residues. CDR3 in amino acids: CASSPGENQPQHF. The CDR3 DNA follows: TGTGCCAGCTCACCAGGGGAGAATCAGCCCCAGCATTTT.

A single count supports this clone. The chain combines TRBV4-1 with TRBJ2-2; 12 bases line up with TRBD2. V gave up 3 bases and J gave up 7 bases; unmatched junction bases: 9. Germline V CDR1 and CDR2: MGHRA, YSYEKL. The CDR3 has 17 residues. In DNA form, the CDR3 reads TGCGCCAGCAGCCAGCCTTTACTAGCGGGGGGAAACGGGGAGCTGTTTTTT. Translating it yields CASSQPLLAGGNGELFF.

This clone turned up a few times. The J gene is TRBJ2-5, the V gene TRBV7-9, with TRBD2 as a possible D gene (6 bases). This CDR3 has 14 residues. Germline-derived CDR1 and CDR2 are SEHNR and FQNEAQ (reference sequence). Trimming removed 5 bases from V and 2 bases from J, with 12 bases in between. The CDR3: CASSPGLPQETQYF. The CDR3, as DNA: TGTGCCAGCAGCCCGGGACTCCCTCAAGAGACCCAGTACTTC.

The chain combines TRBV19 with TRBJ2-2; D not certain. Germline CDR1 is LNHDA and CDR2 is SQIVND (reference sequence). The ends were cut back, 6 bases at V and 0 bases at J, with 8 bases in the middle. The CDR3 covers 14 residues. The CDR3 loop is CASRGRTNTGELFF. In DNA form, the CDR3 reads TGTGCCAGTAGGGGCAGAACGAACACCGGGGAGCTGTTTTTT.

The chain couples TRBV4-3 to TRBJ1-6; TRBD1 aligns across 8 bases. Germline CDR1 is LGHNA and CDR2 is YSLEER. The CDR3 loop spans 16 amino acids. J lost 10 bases, V lost 0 bases, and 8 bases had no gene match. The DNA for the CDR3 is TGCGCCAGCAGCCAAGATCAGACAGGGGTACGGTCACCCCTCCACTTT. This codes for CASSQDQTGVRSPLHF.

CDR3 sequence reads: CASRQQGAYEQYF. The DNA for the CDR3 is TGTGCCAGCAGGCAACAGGGTGCCTACGAGCAGTACTTC. The J gene is TRBJ2-7, the V gene TRBV6-5, with D possibly being TRBD1 (6 bases). Germline CDR1 and CDR2: MNHEY and SVGAGI. CDR3 length equals 13 residues. With 6 bases removed from V and 2 bases from J, the gap between germline ends came to 11 bases.

The J gene is TRBJ1-2, the V gene TRBV5-1; no definite D call. Deletions cut 0 bases from V and 4 bases from J, with 13 bases between. The germline gives CDR1 SGHRS, CDR2 YFSETQ. The CDR3 length is 15 residues. Here the CDR3 DNA reads TGCGCCAGCAGCTTGGGGATTGACTACATCTATGGCTACACCTTC. Translated: CASSLGIDYIYGYTF. Combining the CDR3 with reference TRBV5-1 and TRBJ1-2 gives the whole variable domain KAGVTQTPRYLIKTRGQQVTLSCSPISGHRSVSWYQQTPGQGLQFLFEYFSETQRNKGNFPGRFSGRQFSNSRSEMNVSTLELGDSALYLCASSLGIDYIYGYTFGSGTRLTVV.

This chain links TRBV19 with TRBJ1-5, with no clear D. CDR3 length: 16 amino acids. Germline CDR1 is LNHDA and CDR2 is SQIVND (reference sequence). V was pared by 4 bases and J by 0 bases, with 13 bases between. The CDR3, as DNA: TGTGCCAGTAGTACGCCGGGAGGTTATAGCAATCAGCCCCAGCATTTT. This translates into CASSTPGGYSNQPQHF.